This T cell receptor (beta chain) was sequenced during a study of identical twins (dated by TCRdb to about 2016). In the study overall: TCR alpha and beta repertoires from monozygotic twins, unrelated adults of various ages and cord blood were deep-sequenced to test whether fetal clonotypes persist. Replicate twin experiments were performed at different times using different library preparation protocols to rule out contamination. Summary of the overall study and its limitations: The excess sharing between twins in beta out-of-frame sequences was weaker because fewer shared sequences reduced the signal-to-noise ratio. Because the same donors could not be followed over many years, conclusions were based on cross-sectional statistical analysis. Zero-insertion analyses could be partly confounded by invariant T cells such as MAIT and iNKT, although diverse VJ usage argued against such confounding for most clonotypes. In monozygotic twins, recombination models systematically underestimated out-of-frame TCR alpha sharing, but the models matched the sharing seen between unrelated individuals. Compared with coincidental sharing between unrelated individuals, out-of-frame TCR alpha sequences shared between twins showed an excess of sequences with low generation probability. Abundant cord blood beta clonotypes had fewer insertions, young adult naive repertoires showed a similar but weaker trend, and memory repertoires showed no such trend.

The receptor library was made with 5' RACE. The instrument given in TCRdb is Illumina HiSeq 2000. A universal primer binding site was introduced by template switching, and a unique molecular identifier was present in the final cDNA, enabling accurate counting of TCR cDNA molecules. Specific primers in the conserved constant-segment region were used to synthesize first-strand cDNA for TCR alpha and beta chains. To control for contamination, every cDNA library was double barcoded, receiving both a SMART-Mk sample barcode and Illumina barcodes. TruSeq adapter sequences, together with Illumina sample barcodes, were added in two successive PCR steps. Sequencing of the TCR alpha and beta cDNA libraries was done on the Illumina HiSeq platform using custom primers. As for the authors' bioinformatics: MiGEC was used to process raw reads and extract unique molecular identifiers, and MiXCR was used to find CDR3 positions. For each individual, recombination models were inferred using an EM algorithm with the repgenHMM and IGoR tools. Shared clonotypes were analyzed with the tcR package in R, and sharing was normalized by the product of cloneset sizes. To study raw recombination without the effects of thymic and clonal selection, out-of-frame nonproductive sequences were analyzed. TCRdb redid the processing of the public reads, applying fastp at Q25 and MiXCR, and retained in-frame beta chains. Rows are combined by CDR3 protein, so each entry shows the most common genes and DNA. The V and J calls and clone size come from TCRdb's table, not from the authors' own analysis. Within this sample are 500,000 to 600,000 distinct CDR3 sequences, with about 20% of them counted one time only. Around 0.9% of the sample is held by the ten biggest clonotypes.

Every donor was a healthy Caucasian. The twin cohort comprised three pairs of female monozygotic twins, all aged roughly 18 to 29 years. Positive isolation kits from Invitrogen were used to isolate CD4+ and CD8+ T cell populations. V is shortened by 0 bases, J by 3 bases, and the region joining them spans 11 bases. Per the germline V gene (reference sequence), DFQATT is the CDR1 and SNEGSKA is the CDR2. The CDR3 has 14 amino acids, counting the end cysteine and phenylalanine. Just the 42-base CDR3 DNA is kept, in frame starting at base 1. This clonotype was seen a few times. Its specific antigen is unknown. Qualities for individual bases were not recorded, and no much larger clone is one base off. This same sample was also taken into another study, of T cells expressing NK-cell markers. The second publication reports: Three sorted T-cell subsets (CD3+CD56+NKG2C+, CD3+CD56+NKG2C- and CD3+CD56-NKG2C+) from eight donors had their TCR beta-chain repertoires profiled. Of the eight sequenced donors, seven were found to be HCMV-seropositive and one was found to be HCMV-seronegative. To restrict sorting to alphabetaTCR-expressing T cells, an anti-gammadeltaTCR antibody was added in several experiments. In roughly 6 donors, the dominant CD3+CD56+NKG2C+ clonotypes were found to rank among the top 10 CD8+ clonotypes and to make up roughly 1.0-7.0% of CD8+ T cells. Those dominant clonotypes were again the most abundant among CD3+CD56-NKG2C+ cells in a few donors, at roughly 28.3-65%. It remained unclear whether the expanded NKG2C-expressing T cell clones were specific for HCMV antigens. All eight donors whose samples were sequenced were randomly selected healthy volunteers, three of them men and five women. To determine HCMV serostatus, a commercial ELISA kit was used to detect HCMV-specific IgG in serum. MIGEC handled demultiplexing of the reads and grouping by UMI, while MiTCR was used to assemble and quantify clonotypes. To exclude erroneous sequences, any TCR cDNA sequence not supported by at least two reads was discarded. The tcR package was used for downstream repertoire analysis, with clonotypes matched between fractions based on CDR3 nucleotide sequence plus V segment. VDJmatch was used to annotate antigen specificity against VDJdb, with one amino acid substitution in CDR3 allowed.

The receptor's source is a woman in her late teens or twenties in good health. The chain uses TRBV20-1 and TRBJ1-1; the D gene is not confidently resolved. Sequencing was carried out using CD4+ T cells sorted from blood. The CDR3 loop reads CSARDPKGYTEAFF. The DNA sequence is TGCAGTGCTAGAGATCCGAAAGGGTACACTGAAGCTTTCTTT.